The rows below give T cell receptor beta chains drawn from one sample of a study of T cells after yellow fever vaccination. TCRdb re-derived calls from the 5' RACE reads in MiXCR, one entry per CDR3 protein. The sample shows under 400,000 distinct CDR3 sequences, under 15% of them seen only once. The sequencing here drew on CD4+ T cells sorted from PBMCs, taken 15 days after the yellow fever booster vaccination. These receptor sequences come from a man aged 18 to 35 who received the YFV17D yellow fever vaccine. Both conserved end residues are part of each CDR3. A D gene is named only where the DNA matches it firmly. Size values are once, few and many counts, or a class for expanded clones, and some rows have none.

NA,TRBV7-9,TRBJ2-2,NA,TGTGCCAGCAGCCTAGGGTTTCTAGCGAAAAACACCGGGGAGCTGTTTTTT,CASSLGFLAKNTGELFF
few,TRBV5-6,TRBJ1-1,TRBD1,TGTGCCAGCAGCTCCGACAGGGGGCGGGCCGCTTTCTTT,CASSSDRGRAAFF
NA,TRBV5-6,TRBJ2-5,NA,TGTGCCAGCAGCCAATGGACAGTTCAAGAGACCCAGTACTTC,CASSQWTVQETQYF
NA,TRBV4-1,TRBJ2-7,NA,TGCGCCAGCAGCTATCCGGGGAACACCTACGAGCAGTACTTC,CASSYPGNTYEQYF
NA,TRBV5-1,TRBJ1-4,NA,TGCGCCAGCAGCCCGGAGGGACTTAGTAATGAAAAACTGTTTTTT,CASSPEGLSNEKLFF
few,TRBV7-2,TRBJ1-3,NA,TGTGCCAGCAGGTGGGACCGACGGGCTGGAAACACCATATATTTT,CASRWDRRAGNTIYF
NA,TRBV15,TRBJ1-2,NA,TGTGCCACCAGCAGAGATAAAGGAGGGGGTACCTATGGCTACACCTTC,CATSRDKGGGTYGYTF
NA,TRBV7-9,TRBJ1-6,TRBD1,TGTGCCAGCAGCTTAAGCGGGACAGGCCATTCACCCCTCCACTTT,CASSLSGTGHSPLHF
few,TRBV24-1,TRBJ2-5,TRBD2,TGTGCCACCAGTGATAGGCCTAGCGGGGGTCCCCAGTACTTC,CATSDRPSGGPQYF
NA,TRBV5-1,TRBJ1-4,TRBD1,TGCGCCAGCAGCCTCCTGACAGGGCAGAACGAAAAACTGTTTTTT,CASSLLTGQNEKLFF
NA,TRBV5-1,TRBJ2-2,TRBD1,TGCGCCAGCAGCTTGGACAGGGGGCTGAACACCGGGGAGCTGTTTTTT,CASSLDRGLNTGELFF
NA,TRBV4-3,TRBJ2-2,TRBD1,TGCGCCAGCAGCCAGATGGGACAGTCCCTTATCGCGAACACCGGGGAGCTGTTTTTT,CASSQMGQSLIANTGELFF
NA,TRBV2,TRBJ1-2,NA,TGTGCCAGCAGGGATGAACTAAACGGACGGAACTACACCTTC,CASRDELNGRNYTF
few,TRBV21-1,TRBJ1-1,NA,TGTGCCAGCAGGGAACAGCCCTGGGCTTTCTTT,CASREQPWAFF
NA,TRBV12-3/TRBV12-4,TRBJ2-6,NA,TGTGCCAGCACCGAACCTGGGGCCAACGTCCTGACTTTC,CASTEPGANVLTF
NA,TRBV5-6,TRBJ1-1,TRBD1,TGTGCCAGCAGCTCGACAGGGGGAGGTAGCACTGAAGCTTTCTTT,CASSSTGGGSTEAFF
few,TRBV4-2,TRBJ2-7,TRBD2,TGTGCCAGCAGCCAACCTCTAGCGGGGGGGACCTACGAGCAGTACTTC,CASSQPLAGGTYEQYF
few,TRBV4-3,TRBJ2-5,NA,TGCGCCAGCAGCCAAGATTTTGGTAGGGAGACCCAGTACTTC,CASSQDFGRETQYF
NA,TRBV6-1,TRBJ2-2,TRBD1,TGTGCCAGCACCCCGCGACAGGGGGGGAACACCGGGGAGCTGTTTTTT,CASTPRQGGNTGELFF
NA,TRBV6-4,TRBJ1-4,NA,TGTGCCAGCAGTGACCCGGGGGGAAAACTGTTTTTT,CASSDPGGKLFF
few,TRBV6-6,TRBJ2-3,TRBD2,TGTGCCAGCAGACCCCCAGCGGGGGGGCGGGATACGCAGTATTTT,CASRPPAGGRDTQYF
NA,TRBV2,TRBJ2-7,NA,TGTGCCAGCACCGAAGGGGCTCAGCAGTACTTC,CASTEGAQQYF
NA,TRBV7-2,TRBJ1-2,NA,TGTGCCAGCAGCTTCGCCGAGGGGAGCGGCTATGGCTACACCTTC,CASSFAEGSGYGYTF
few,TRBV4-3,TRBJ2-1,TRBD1,TGCGCCAGCAGCACACGGACAGGGGGAGACTATGAGCAGTTCTTC,CASSTRTGGDYEQFF
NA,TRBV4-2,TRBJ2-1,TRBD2,TGTGCCAGCAGCCAAGGCAGCGGGGGGGCCCTTGAGCAGTTCTTC,CASSQGSGGALEQFF
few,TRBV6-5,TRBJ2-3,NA,TGTGCCAGCAGTTACTCTAATCAGGGAACAGATACGCAGTATTTT,CASSYSNQGTDTQYF
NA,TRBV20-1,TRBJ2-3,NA,TGCAGTGCTCCCACGGGCTTCACAGATACGCAGTATTTT,CSAPTGFTDTQYF
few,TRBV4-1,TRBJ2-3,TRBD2,TGCGCCAGCAGAAATAGCGGGGGGGCCGGTGATACGCAGTATTTT,CASRNSGGAGDTQYF
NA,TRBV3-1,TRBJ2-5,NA,TGTGCCAGCGACCAAGGGGGTATGAAGACCCAGTACTTC,CASDQGGMKTQYF
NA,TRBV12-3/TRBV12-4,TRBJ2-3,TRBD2,TGTGCCAGCACCCCTGGATCCAGCGGGGGCACAGATACGCAGTATTTT,CASTPGSSGGTDTQYF
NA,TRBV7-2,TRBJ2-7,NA,TGTGCCAGCAGCTTATCTCACGCTAGCTCCTACGAGCAGTACTTC,CASSLSHASSYEQYF
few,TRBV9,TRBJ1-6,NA,TGTGCCAGCAGCTCGGGACCGGGTCCCTCACCCCTCCACTTT,CASSSGPGPSPLHF
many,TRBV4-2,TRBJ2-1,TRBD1,TGTGCCAGCAGCCAAGCCAGGGGGCGGATCAATGAGCAGTTCTTC,CASSQARGRINEQFF